The TCR beta chain described here comes from a study of response to subunit inactivated influenza vaccine (dated by TCRdb to 2017 to 2018). About the study as a whole: The study used deep quantitative T cell receptor repertoire profiling to track responses to a trivalent subunit inactivated influenza vaccine. Study-wide findings and limitations: The authors proposed that each seasonal influenza vaccination may bring in only a limited number of new T cells.

The time point label, as the study defines it: approximately 45 days after influenza vaccine administration. Taken from the germline V gene (reference sequence), the CDR1 and CDR2 loops are SEHNR and FQNEAQ. The CDR3 extends over 11 residues, inclusive of both ends. The library came from RT-PCR. The listed sequencing device is Illumina HiSeq 2500. TCRdb itself trimmed the public reads at Q25 with fastp, ran MiXCR and retained productive beta chains. Every entry covers one CDR3 protein and lists the most common genes and DNA from its rows. The sample table shows under 200,000 distinct CDR3 sequences, and about a tenth are seen once. The ten largest make up around an eighth of the sample. With respect to this clonotype: Its antigen has not been determined. In this CDR3 the conserved last residue, phenylalanine or tryptophan, is missing, so a read error is likely. The DNA is omitted, as the CDR3 cannot be located on it reliably, and the CDR3 follows TCRdb's listing.

The V gene is TRBV7-9 and the J gene is TRBJ2-3; TRBD1 reflects the table's D call only, with no check against the DNA. This specimen was non-naive T cells sorted from PBMCs, taken roughly 47 days after vaccination. Read against the paper, the sample's cell subset or site label means: memory T cell fraction. The receptor was derived from a man in his fifties who received an inactivated influenza vaccine. Donor details come from another sample of the same person, matched by shared clones. CDR3 region: CASSLGIRPVL.